The 30 T cell receptor beta chains given below trace back to one sample, sequenced in a study of shared clonotypes between healthy human individuals. The method was immunoSEQ multiplex PCR; TCRdb's version includes in-frame clones alone and lacks a portion of them. Counted here are under 1,100,000 clones, about four fifths occurring once; the ten biggest clones make up more than 0.55%. The sequenced material came from memory CD4+ T cells from PBMCs. Subset described: CD45RA-negative fraction. The receptors derive from a man aged 18-30 years in good health. Some clones in this sample may be carry-over from other donors' samples.

The chain has TRBV28 and TRBJ1-2; D call uncertain. Germline V lookup: CDR1 MDHEN, CDR2 SYDVKM. The CDR3 has 12 amino acids. Trimming stripped 8 bases from V and 5 bases from J, with 12 bases between. CDR3 in amino acids: CASGATGYGYTF. Written as DNA, the CDR3 is TGTGCCAGCGGTGCTACGGGGTATGGCTACACCTTC.

This clone was seen a single time. V is TRBV18 and J is TRBJ2-5; 10 positions agree with TRBD1. The CDR3 contains 15 residues. The J segment lost 5 bases and the V segment lost 6 bases, leaving 9 bases of the junction unmatched. Germline-derived CDR1 and CDR2 are KGHSH and LQKENI. CDR3 region: CASSEQDRGFETQYF. The CDR3 DNA sequence: TGTGCCAGCTCCGAGCAGGACAGGGGGTTTGAGACCCAGTACTTC.

The table lists this clone with a few counts. Distinct nucleotide sequences in the sample also encode this CDR3. The chain links TRBV5-1 to TRBJ2-1; D is unclear. The CDR3 consists of 12 residues. Trimming removed 0 bases from V and 10 bases from J, with 8 bases in between. Germline values: CDR1 SGHRS, CDR2 YFSETQ. The CDR3 region is CASSLVSGEQFF. CDR3 in DNA: TGCGCCAGCAGCTTGGTGTCCGGGGAGCAGTTCTTC.

The chain recombines TRBV29-1 with TRBJ2-5; D may match TRBD1 or TRBD2 (5 bases each). V was cut by 5 bases and J by 4 bases, with 11 bases left in between. Germline loops: CDR1 SQVTM, CDR2 ANQGSEA. This CDR3 has 12 residues. CDR3 protein: CSVQQGPETQYF. CDR3 nucleotide sequence: TGCAGCGTTCAGCAGGGACCAGAGACCCAGTACTTC.

The chain combines TRBV7-9 with TRBJ2-7; D may match TRBD1 or TRBD2 (5 bases each). V was cut by 0 bases and J by 9 bases, with 6 bases left in between. The CDR3 covers 11 residues. Germline V gene data show CDR1 as SEHNR and CDR2 as FQNEAQ (reference sequence). For the CDR3, the DNA is TGTGCCAGCAGCTTAGCGGGACCGCAGTACTTC. It encodes CASSLAGPQYF.

V gene TRBV19 combines with J gene TRBJ1-4; D perhaps matches TRBD1 (6 bases). Trimming shortened V by 8 bases and J by 1 base, and 14 bases separated the two germline ends. Germline CDR1 and CDR2: LNHDA and SQIVND (reference sequence). The CDR3 consists of 15 residues. As DNA, the CDR3 is TGTGCCAGTCGAACAGGGTCCGTAACTAATGAAAAACTGTTTTTT. This translates into CASRTGSVTNEKLFF.

Concerning this clone itself: Distinct nucleotide sequences in the sample also encode this CDR3. The V and J genes are TRBV19 and TRBJ2-7; 7 bases agree with TRBD1. The CDR3 sequence is 13 residues long. V lost 6 bases, J lost 2 bases, and 4 bases stayed unmatched. Germline CDR1 reads LNHDA; CDR2 reads SQIVND (reference sequence). The chain's CDR3 is CASRNRGAYEQYF. The CDR3 nucleotides are TGTGCCAGTAGAAACAGGGGAGCCTACGAGCAGTACTTC.

CDR3 DNA sequence: TGCGCCAGCAGCTTGATCCCGAACAATGAGCAGTTCTTC. Translation: CASSLIPNNEQFF. The chain links TRBV5-1 to TRBJ2-1; D remains ambiguous. The CDR3 totals 13 residues. Between the trimmed V and J ends, which lost 1 base and 5 bases, there was a span of 7 bases. CDR1 and CDR2 from the germline V gene are SGHRS and YFSETQ.

The gene calls are TRBV28 and TRBJ2-5; tentatively, D is TRBD2 (5 bases). This CDR3 is 16 amino acids long. CDR1 MDHEN and CDR2 SYDVKM come from the germline V gene. Trimming removed 5 bases at V and 4 bases at J, with 20 bases between. CDR3 DNA sequence: TGTGCCAGCAGTCCTAGCCGAGGGTTGTTGGGAGAGACCCAGTACTTC. Translating gives CASSPSRGLLGETQYF.

In this sample, this clone turned up once. This may be a read error, as it is one base from a much larger clone. In the same sample, other DNA sequences code for this CDR3. This chain uses TRBV6-6 with TRBJ2-7; 7 bases align to TRBD1. Germline V gene sequence: CDR1 MNHNY, CDR2 SVGAGI (reference sequence). CDR3 length: 14 amino acids. The CDR3 DNA reads as TGCGCCAGCAGTCGGACAGGCGACTCCTACGAGCAGTACTTC. This gives the protein CASSRTGDSYEQYF.

This chain joins TRBV14 and TRBJ2-5, with 8 bases matching TRBD1. The DNA matches TRBJ2-7 better at its end, which makes the J call doubtful. The germline V gene encodes CDR1 SGHDN and CDR2 FVKESK. This CDR3 region has 16 residues. CDR3 nucleotides: TGTGCCAGCAGCCAACGACAGGGGACCAACTCCTACGAGCAGTACTTC. It yields the protein CASSQRQGTNSYEQYF.

This chain joins TRBV28 and TRBJ2-3, with TRBD2 matching over 8 bases. Germline CDR1 reads MDHEN; CDR2 reads SYDVKM. The CDR3 is 16 residues long. Trimming took 4 bases from V and 2 from J; bases not matched to a gene: 8. The CDR3 region is CASSSPAGVSTDTQYF. CDR3 sequence (DNA): TGTGCCAGCAGTTCCCCAGCGGGAGTCTCCACAGATACGCAGTATTTT.

The CDR3 nucleotides are TGTGCCAGCAGTTACTCGACGTCTGGGGCTGGAAACACCATATATTTT. Amino acids: CASSYSTSGAGNTIYF. V is TRBV6-5 and J is TRBJ1-3; D gene unclear. Per the germline V gene, CDR1 is MNHEY and CDR2 is SVGAGI. V was trimmed by 0 bases and J by 2 bases, leaving 11 bases between them. The CDR3 covers 16 residues.

The chain recombines TRBV28 with TRBJ2-7, with 7 bases identical to TRBD1. The CDR3 extends over 15 amino acids. In germline, CDR1 is MDHEN, CDR2 SYDVKM. V was pared by 4 bases and J by 4 bases, with 10 bases of the junction left unmatched. CDR3 bases: TGTGCCAGCAGTTCACCCCGGGACAGCAAGTACGAGCAGTACTTC. Amino acid sequence: CASSSPRDSKYEQYF.

The chain carries TRBV7-3 and TRBJ1-3; maybe TRBD1 (5 bases). Trimming cost V 5 bases and J 4 bases, with 9 bases left between them. The CDR3 has 13 residues. Per germline, CDR1 SGHTA and CDR2 FQGTGA. The CDR3 sequence is CASSARDGNTIYF. The CDR3 DNA reads as TGTGCCAGCAGCGCCCGGGACGGAAACACCATATATTTT. The whole variable domain, remainder taken from reference TRBV7-3 and TRBJ1-3, is GAGVSQTPSNKVTEKGKYVELRCDPISGHTALYWYRQSLGQGPEFLIYFQGTGAADDSGLPNDRFFAVRPEGSVSTLKIQRTERGDSAVYLCASSARDGNTIYFGEGSWLTVV.

This clone has just a few counts. The J gene is TRBJ1-4, the V gene TRBV7-9, with a weak D call TRBD1 (5 bases). V was pared by 6 bases and J by 6 bases, with 20 bases between. CDR3 length: 16 residues. Germline CDR1 and CDR2: SEHNR and FQNEAQ (reference sequence). CDR3 nucleotide sequence: TGTGCCAGCAGAGGGGAAAATACCGGGACTTATGAAAAACTGTTTTTT. Amino acids: CASRGENTGTYEKLFF.

The chain combines TRBV4-1 with TRBJ2-6; weak D call: TRBD1 (6 bases). Germline lookup yields CDR1 MGHRA and CDR2 YSYEKL. The CDR3 loop spans 16 amino acids. Trimming shortened V by 1 base and J by 0 bases, and 7 bases separated the two germline ends. CDR3 coding DNA: TGCGCCAGCAGCCAAGTAGGGGGCTCTGGGGCCAACGTCCTGACTTTC. This sequence encodes CASSQVGGSGANVLTF.

This clone was seen only a few times. The rearrangement joins TRBV7-3 to TRBJ2-1, with 9 bases fitting TRBD2. V shed 3 bases and J 14 bases; nucleotides not matched to a gene: 14. Germline CDR1 SGHTA, CDR2 FQGTGA. The CDR3 spans 15 residues. The CDR3 DNA reads TGTGCCAGCAGCTTCGCGGGGCGGGAGGGGCAGATGAAGTTCTTC. This codes for CASSFAGREGQMKFF.

The chain recombines TRBV6-1 with TRBJ2-7; D not resolved. This CDR3 is 13 amino acids long. With 3 bases removed from V and 3 bases from J, the gap between germline ends came to 9 bases. Looked up from germline, CDR1 is MNHNS and CDR2 is SASEGT. CDR3 in DNA: TGTGCCAGCAGTGACGAAGAGATCTACGAGCAGTACTTC. Encoded protein: CASSDEEIYEQYF.

The chain links TRBV7-8 to TRBJ2-1, with TRBD2 matching over 8 bases. CDR1 SGHVS and CDR2 FQNEAQ come from the germline V gene. Losses at the gene ends were 4 bases for V and 6 bases for J; bases not matched to a gene: 8. The CDR3 has 15 amino acids. This CDR3 reads CASSSGLVHGNEQFF. CDR3 DNA sequence: TGTGCCAGCAGCTCGGGACTAGTTCATGGCAATGAGCAGTTCTTC.

V is TRBV11-2 and J is TRBJ2-2; the match to TRBD2 covers 8 bases. This CDR3 region has 14 residues. V trimming: 4 bases; J trimming: 5 bases; junction bases outside the gene matches: 3. Germline CDR1 SGHAT, CDR2 FQNNGV. The CDR3 loop is CASSSREGTGELFF. The CDR3, as DNA: TGTGCCAGCAGCTCCCGGGAGGGGACCGGGGAGCTGTTTTTT.

The chain is built from TRBV29-1 and TRBJ2-1; a weak D match, TRBD1 (5 bases). With 4 bases removed from V and 2 bases from J, the gap between germline ends came to 9 bases. The CDR3 runs to 13 residues. The V gene's germline CDR1 is SQVTM and CDR2 ANQGSEA. The CDR3, as DNA: TGCAGCGTTGGCCTGGACACCTACAATGAGCAGTTCTTC. As protein: CSVGLDTYNEQFF.

V and J are TRBV2 and TRBJ2-2, with a possible D match to TRBD2 (6 bases). Germline assignment: CDR1 SNHLY and CDR2 FYNNEI. Trimming cost V 4 bases and J 6 bases, with 9 bases left between them. This CDR3 region has 13 residues. CDR3 DNA: TGTGCCAGCAGTGGCGGACTATCCGGGGAGCTGTTTTTT. Its translation is CASSGGLSGELFF.

The rearrangement links TRBV28 to TRBJ1-1; 10 nucleotides match TRBD1. V lost 2 bases, J lost 3 bases, and 6 bases stayed unmatched. Germline-derived CDR1 and CDR2 are MDHEN and SYDVKM. The CDR3 totals 16 residues. The CDR3 protein is CASSLHTGTGDTEAFF. As DNA, the CDR3 is TGTGCCAGCAGTTTACATACAGGGACAGGGGACACTGAAGCTTTCTTT.

The DNA for the CDR3 is TGTGCCAGCAGCATAGGGACAGGGAGCACAGATACGCAGTATTTT. This translates into CASSIGTGSTDTQYF. This chain connects TRBV7-9 to TRBJ2-3, with 9 bases that match TRBD1. V gave up 5 bases and J gave up 0 bases; unmatched junction bases: 3. CDR3 length: 15 amino acids. Germline CDR1 SEHNR, CDR2 FQNEAQ (reference sequence).

The gene calls are TRBV28 and TRBJ2-7, with 10 bases aligning to TRBD2. The CDR3 has 16 amino acids. The germline CDR1 and CDR2 sequences are MDHEN and SYDVKM. V dropped 1 base and J dropped 4; count of bases not matched to a gene: 7. The DNA for the CDR3 is TGTGCCAGCAGTTTATTGGGGGCTAGCGGGAGTTACGAGCAGTACTTC. Translating it yields CASSLLGASGSYEQYF.

V is TRBV19 and J is TRBJ2-7; 10 positions agree with TRBD1. Germline V CDR1 and CDR2: LNHDA, SQIVND (reference sequence). This CDR3 has 13 residues. V lost 7 bases to trimming and J lost 4 bases; unmatched junction nucleotides: 4. The CDR3 spells CASKGQGSYEQYF. In nucleotides, the CDR3 is TGTGCCAGTAAGGGACAGGGGTCATACGAGCAGTACTTC.

This clone was observed a few times. V usage is TRBV6-4 and J usage is TRBJ1-1; D unclear. The CDR3 loop spans 11 amino acids. Looked up from germline, CDR1 is MRHNA and CDR2 is SNTAGT. Between the trimmed V and J ends, which lost 7 bases and 6 bases, there was a span of 9 bases. DNA of the CDR3: TGTGCCAGCAACCGGGAGTCTGAAGCTTTCTTT. Translation: CASNRESEAFF.

V usage is TRBV6-5 and J usage is TRBJ2-1, with a tentative D call TRBD2 (5 bases). The CDR3 contains 15 residues. Germline V CDR1 and CDR2: MNHEY, SVGAGI. The V gene lost 6 bases and the J gene lost 3 bases, with 15 bases spanning the gap. The CDR3 DNA reads as TGTGCCAGCAGGGCATCGGGGAGAAACTACAATGAGCAGTTCTTC. This sequence encodes CASRASGRNYNEQFF.

This clone has a handful of counts. At the DNA level, this CDR3 is encoded by other sequences in the same sample as well. The genes are TRBV4-1 and TRBJ2-5; possible D gene TRBD2, 5 bases. The CDR3 extends over 14 amino acids. Germline V CDR1 and CDR2: MGHRA, YSYEKL. V lost 1 base to trimming and J lost 5 bases, with 11 bases between them. CDR3 region: CASSQGPAGETQYF. The CDR3 region has the DNA TGCGCCAGCAGCCAAGGACCTGCGGGCGAGACCCAGTACTTC.